These 23 T cell receptor beta chains were sequenced from one sample in a study of human T cells and chemical hapten exposure. Time point reported: pre-sensitization, week 0. Treatment defined: therapeutic diphenylcyclopropenone sensitization with weekly scalp DPC. TCRdb ran MiXCR on the RACE reads and lists one entry per CDR3 protein. The sample consists of 85,000 to 130,000 distinct CDR3 sequences, 9.5% to 15% of them appearing once. The material sequenced was whole blood, taken in connection with sensitization to the hapten diphenylcyclopropenone (DPC). The receptors derive from a woman in her 50s with alopecia areata. Some clones in this sample may be carry-over from other donors' samples.

The sample holds a few counts of this clonotype. The chain couples TRBV7-9 to TRBJ2-7, with 7 bases fitting TRBD1. Germline V lookup: CDR1 SEHNR, CDR2 FQNEAQ (reference sequence). The CDR3 sequence is 17 residues long. V was pared by 1 base and J by 3 bases, with 12 bases of the junction left unmatched. CDR3 in amino acids: CASSLGVTGDTGYEQYF. The CDR3, as DNA: TGTGCCAGCAGCTTAGGCGTCACAGGGGATACGGGCTACGAGCAGTACTTC. The full variable domain, with the rest looked up from reference TRBV7-9 and TRBJ2-7, is DTGVSQNPRHKITKRGQNVTFRCDPISEHNRLYWYRQTLGQGPEFLTYFQNEAQLEKSRLLSDRFSAERPKGSFSTLEIQRTEQGDSAMYLCASSLGVTGDTGYEQYFGPGTRLTVT.

This chain links TRBV20-1 with TRBJ2-5; D gene uncertain. The CDR3 extends over 14 amino acids. V lost 0 bases, J lost 2 bases, and 10 bases lay in between. In germline, CDR1 is DFQATT, CDR2 SNEGSKA (reference sequence). CDR3 sequence reads: CSAREKPSQETQYF. CDR3 coding DNA: TGCAGTGCTAGAGAAAAACCGAGTCAAGAGACCCAGTACTTC.

The chain recombines TRBV12-3 or TRBV12-4 with TRBJ2-7; D call uncertain. This CDR3 comprises 12 residues. Trimming cost V 6 bases and J 7 bases, with 13 bases left between them. The CDR3 loop is CASSPLGREQYF. The CDR3 nucleotides are TGTGCCAGCAGCCCGTTAGGTAGGGAGCAGTACTTC.

This rearrangement joins TRBV11-2 to TRBJ2-1; D is ambiguous. The CDR3 loop spans 12 amino acids. CDR1 and CDR2 (germline): SGHAT, FQNNGV. The V end lost 0 bases, the J end lost 11 bases, and 8 bases lay between the germline ends. The CDR3 coding sequence is TGTGCCAGCAGCTTAGATCCGGATAAGCAGTTCTTC. Its protein product is CASSLDPDKQFF.

This clonotype came up many times. The chain carries TRBV28 and TRBJ1-1; TRBD1 is a possible D gene (6 bases). The V end lost 5 bases, the J end lost 1 base, and 17 bases lay between the germline ends. The CDR3 has 16 amino acids. Germline values: CDR1 MDHEN, CDR2 SYDVKM. CDR3 sequence reads: CASSQIGGLGNTEAFF. The CDR3 coding sequence is TGTGCCAGCAGTCAGATTGGGGGGCTTGGGAACACTGAAGCTTTCTTT.

At least ten counts were recorded for this clonotype. The CDR3 loop reads CASSKVQGPNYGYTF. The CDR3 region has the DNA TGTGCCAGCAGCAAAGTCCAAGGGCCTAACTATGGCTACACCTTC. V gene TRBV21-1 combines with J gene TRBJ1-2. TRBV21-1 has pseudogene status. The CDR3 sequence is 15 residues long.

The V call is TRBV7-2, the J call TRBJ2-3, with a weak D call TRBD1 (5 bases). In germline, CDR1 is SGHTA, CDR2 FQGNSA. The CDR3 loop spans 17 amino acids. Trimming shortened V by 1 base and J by 4 bases, and 18 bases separated the two germline ends. DNA of the CDR3: TGTGCCAGCAGCTTAGACCCTAAGGGGTGGACCGCAGATACGCAGTATTTT. It codes for CASSLDPKGWTADTQYF.

This clonotype showed up just a few times. The gene calls are TRBV5-4 and TRBJ2-7, with 7 bases identical to TRBD1. J was trimmed by 6 bases and V by 3 bases; bases with no gene match: 9. This CDR3 comprises 14 residues. From germline, CDR1 is SGHNT and CDR2 YYREEE (reference sequence). The CDR3 coding sequence is TGTGCCAGCAGCTCCGGGACAGTACTTTCCGAGCAGTACTTC. This encodes CASSSGTVLSEQYF.

The chain uses TRBV27 and TRBJ1-5, with D unresolved. V shed 7 bases and J shed 0 bases, with 19 bases lying between them. This CDR3 region has 17 residues. Germline CDR1 MNHEY, CDR2 SMNVEV (reference sequence). The CDR3 spells CASTTPWNILSNQPQHF. For the CDR3, the DNA is TGTGCCAGCACTACTCCCTGGAACATCCTTAGCAATCAGCCCCAGCATTTT.

This clonotype was seen only a few times. The V and J genes are TRBV2 and TRBJ2-2; D gene uncertain. CDR1 is SNHLY and CDR2 is FYNNEI in the germline V gene. V was trimmed by 0 bases and J by 6 bases, leaving 8 bases between them. The CDR3 totals 14 residues. The CDR3 nucleotides are TGTGCCAGCAGTGAAGCGCTTCAGGCCGGGGAGCTGTTTTTT. Protein product: CASSEALQAGELFF.

The table lists this clonotype with a few counts. The chain combines TRBV7-9 with TRBJ1-1, with D perhaps TRBD1 (6 bases). CDR1 SEHNR and CDR2 FQNEAQ come from the germline V gene (reference sequence). This CDR3 contains 13 residues. Trimming shortened V by 5 bases and J by 4 bases, and 11 bases separated the two germline ends. The CDR3 nucleotides are TGTGCCAGCAGCCTCGACAGGAGCACTGAAGCTTTCTTT. Translating it yields CASSLDRSTEAFF. Together with reference TRBV7-9 and TRBJ1-1, the CDR3 gives the full variable domain: DTGVSQNPRHKITKRGQNVTFRCDPISEHNRLYWYRQTLGQGPEFLTYFQNEAQLEKSRLLSDRFSAERPKGSFSTLEIQRTEQGDSAMYLCASSLDRSTEAFFGQGTRLTVV.

This clonotype came up many times. The gene calls are TRBV5-1 and TRBJ1-6, with D possibly being TRBD1 (6 bases). Trimming shortened V by 1 base and J by 3 bases, and 17 bases separated the two germline ends. The CDR3 totals 18 residues. The germline CDR1 and CDR2 sequences are SGHRS and YFSETQ. CDR3 region: CASSLSWDTEFYNSPLHF. DNA of the CDR3: TGCGCCAGCAGCTTGTCGTGGGACACTGAATTCTATAATTCACCCCTCCACTTT.

The chain uses TRBV3-1 and TRBJ2-5; 11 bases agree with TRBD1. The germline CDR1 and CDR2 sequences are LGHDT and YNNKEL (reference sequence). The CDR3 loop spans 16 amino acids. V was pared by 4 bases and J by 3 bases, with 7 bases of the junction left unmatched. The CDR3 loop reads CASSRRRDRGKETQYF. The CDR3 DNA reads as TGTGCCAGCAGCCGACGCCGGGACAGGGGGAAAGAGACCCAGTACTTC.

This clonotype was seen repeatedly, ten times or more. The chain combines TRBV29-1 with TRBJ1-2; D call uncertain. Germline values: CDR1 SQVTM, CDR2 ANQGSEA. The length of the CDR3 is 12 residues. V was cut by 0 bases and J by 8 bases, with 10 bases left in between. In DNA, the CDR3 is TGCAGCGTTGAAGATTACCCTGGAGGCTACACCTTC. This codes for CSVEDYPGGYTF.

The V call is TRBV29-1, the J call TRBJ1-2; D remains ambiguous. There are 12 residues in the CDR3. CDR1 is SQVTM, CDR2 ANQGSEA, per germline. V was pared by 6 bases and J by 4 bases, with 12 bases between. The CDR3 nucleotides are TGCAGCGTCGAGGACGGACTCTATGGCTACACCTTC. Translation: CSVEDGLYGYTF.

This clonotype was observed a few times. The genes are TRBV28 and TRBJ2-2, with 12 bases matching TRBD2. The CDR3 runs 15 residues. Germline V lookup: CDR1 MDHEN, CDR2 SYDVKM. The V gene end was trimmed by 6 bases and the J gene end by 5 bases; junction bases not matched to a gene: 4. Here the CDR3 reads CASSEGLAGTGELFF. The DNA for the CDR3 is TGTGCCAGCAGCGAAGGACTAGCGGGGACCGGGGAGCTGTTTTTT.

CDR3 loop: CASSPGQPNQPQHF. CDR3 DNA: TGTGCCAGCAGCCCCGGACAGCCGAATCAGCCCCAGCATTTT. The V gene is TRBV7-9, the J gene TRBJ1-5, with D perhaps TRBD1 (6 bases). The CDR3 is made up of 14 amino acids. Germline lookup yields CDR1 SEHNR and CDR2 FQNEAQ (reference sequence). Between the trimmed V and J ends, which lost 5 bases and 4 bases, there was a span of 12 bases.

This clonotype showed up many times. The V gene is TRBV11-2, the J gene TRBJ1-3; D is perhaps TRBD1 (5 bases). Germline V gene sequence: CDR1 SGHAT, CDR2 FQNNGV. V was cut by 8 bases and J by 0 bases, with 11 bases left in between. The CDR3 length is 14 residues. The CDR3 reads CASSRGYSGNTIYF. The CDR3 nucleotides are TGTGCCAGCTCAAGGGGCTACTCTGGAAACACCATATATTTT.

This clonotype was detected only a few times. The gene calls are TRBV20-1 and TRBJ2-3, with D perhaps being TRBD1 or TRBD2 (6 bases each). CDR1 DFQATT and CDR2 SNEGSKA come from the germline V gene (reference sequence). This CDR3 has 16 residues. V lost 3 bases and J 3 bases, leaving 19 bases between the germline ends. The CDR3 protein is CSARNLWGARTDTQYF. The CDR3 coding sequence is TGCAGTGCTAGGAACCTCTGGGGGGCGCGGACAGATACGCAGTATTTT.

The gene calls are TRBV7-8 and TRBJ2-7, with TRBD2 identical over 7 bases. V lost 5 bases, J lost 3 bases, and 7 bases stayed unmatched. The CDR3 covers 14 residues. Germline V lookup: CDR1 SGHVS, CDR2 FQNEAQ. The DNA for the CDR3 is TGTGCCAGCAGCAGACCGGGACTAATCTACGAGCAGTACTTC. Translating it yields CASSRPGLIYEQYF.

The chain has TRBV14 and TRBJ2-1, with 7 positions matching TRBD2. V was pared by 6 bases and J by 6 bases, with 11 bases of the junction left unmatched. Germline loops: CDR1 SGHDN, CDR2 FVKESK. The length of the CDR3 is 15 residues. The CDR3 loop reads CASSLRLAAFNEQFF. Here the CDR3 DNA reads TGTGCCAGCAGTCTTCGACTAGCTGCTTTCAATGAGCAGTTCTTC.

In this sample, this clonotype turned up a few times. The chain is built from TRBV6-2 or TRBV6-3 and TRBJ2-7; D remains ambiguous. The V and J ends lost 4 bases and 0 bases respectively, with 10 bases between them. The CDR3 totals 14 residues. Germline loops: CDR1 MNHEY, CDR2 SVGEGT. CDR3 sequence: CASSSPAVSYEQYF. As DNA, the CDR3 is TGTGCCAGCAGTTCCCCGGCAGTCTCCTACGAGCAGTACTTC.

V is TRBV24-1 and J is TRBJ2-1, with TRBD2 matching over 12 bases. This CDR3 has 14 amino acids. The V segment lost 9 bases and the J segment 5 bases; nucleotides outside the gene matches: 4. CDR1 is KGHDR, CDR2 SFDVKD, per germline. CDR3 sequence: CATETSGRNNEQFF. The CDR3 coding sequence is TGTGCCACCGAAACTAGCGGGAGGAACAATGAGCAGTTCTTC.